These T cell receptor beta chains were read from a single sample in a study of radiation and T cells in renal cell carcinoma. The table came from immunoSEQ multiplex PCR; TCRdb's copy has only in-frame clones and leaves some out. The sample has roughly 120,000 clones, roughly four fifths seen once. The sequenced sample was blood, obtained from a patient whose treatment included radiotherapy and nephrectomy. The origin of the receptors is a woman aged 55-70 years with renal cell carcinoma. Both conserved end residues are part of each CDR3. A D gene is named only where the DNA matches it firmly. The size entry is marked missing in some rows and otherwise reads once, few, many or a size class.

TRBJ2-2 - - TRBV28 CASTYPTVPGELFF TGTGCCAGCACCTACCCCACAGTTCCCGGGGAGCTGTTTTTT
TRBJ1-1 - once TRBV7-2 CASSLGGGLINTEAFF TGTGCCAGCAGCTTAGGGGGGGGGTTGATAAACACTGAAGCTTTCTTT
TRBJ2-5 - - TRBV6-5 CASSGREVGETQYF TGTGCCAGCAGTGGACGAGAGGTTGGGGAGACCCAGTACTTC
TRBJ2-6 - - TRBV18 CASSPPRSGANVLTF TGTGCCAGCTCACCACCCCGATCTGGGGCCAACGTCCTGACTTTC
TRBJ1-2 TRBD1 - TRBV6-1 CASGWDSYFYGYTF TGTGCCAGTGGTTGGGACAGCTACTTTTATGGCTACACCTTC
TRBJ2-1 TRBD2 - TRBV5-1 CASSPALGLVNEQFF TGCGCCAGCAGCCCTGCTTTGGGACTAGTCAATGAGCAGTTCTTC
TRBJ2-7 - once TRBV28 CASSLRGMNYEQYF TGTGCCAGCAGTTTACGGGGAATGAACTACGAGCAGTACTTC
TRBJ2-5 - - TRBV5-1 CASSRQETQYF TGCGCCAGCAGCCGACAAGAGACCCAGTACTTC
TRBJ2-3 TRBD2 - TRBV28 CASSEIPGLRKSTDTQYF TGTGCCAGCAGTGAAATACCGGGACTACGAAAATCCACAGATACGCAGTATTTT
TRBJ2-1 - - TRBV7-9 CASSLALGVRGNEQFF TGTGCCAGCAGCTTAGCGTTGGGGGTACGGGGCAATGAGCAGTTCTTC
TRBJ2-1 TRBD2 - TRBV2 CASSGTSGRAGEQFF TGTGCCAGCAGTGGGACTAGCGGGAGGGCGGGTGAGCAGTTCTTC
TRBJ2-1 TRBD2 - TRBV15 CATSRDLTSGSDEQFF TGTGCCACCAGCAGAGATCTTACTAGCGGGAGTGATGAGCAGTTCTTC
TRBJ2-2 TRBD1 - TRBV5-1 CASSGNRGPDTGELFF TGCGCCAGCAGCGGAAACAGGGGGCCTGACACCGGGGAGCTGTTTTTT
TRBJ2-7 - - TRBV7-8 CASSLDLPSSYEQYF TGTGCCAGCAGCTTAGACCTCCCGAGCTCCTACGAGCAGTACTTC
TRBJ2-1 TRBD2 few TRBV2 CASSGGSSYNEQFF TGTGCCAGCAGTGGCGGGAGTAGCTACAATGAGCAGTTCTTC
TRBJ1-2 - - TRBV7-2 CASSLQSGYGYTF TGTGCCAGCAGCTTACAGTCAGGGTATGGCTACACCTTC